One sample yielded the 27 T cell receptor beta chains listed below, sequenced in a study of cytomegalovirus exposure and HLA in healthy donors. Primers for the PCR totalled 60 Vbeta and 13 Jbeta. TCRdb keeps only in-frame clones here, not all; method: immunoSEQ multiplex PCR. The table includes under 300,000 clones, around 86% detected once. The sample taken for sequencing was PBMCs. The receptors were sampled from a man aged 35-49 years in good health and CMV-seropositive.

The chain has TRBV11-2 and TRBJ1-2, with unresolved D. The germline V and J ends were trimmed by 0 bases and 5 bases, with 10 bases remaining between them. Germline CDR1 reads SGHAT; CDR2 reads FQNNGV. The CDR3 has 14 amino acids. The DNA for the CDR3 is TGTGCCAGCAGCTTAGAATGGCAGGCGTATGGCTACACCTTC. Protein: CASSLEWQAYGYTF.

The gene calls are TRBV29-1 and TRBJ2-7; perhaps TRBD1 as D (5 bases). Germline CDR1 SQVTM, CDR2 ANQGSEA. V shed 1 base and J shed 4 bases, with 8 bases lying between them. The CDR3 runs 12 residues. CDR3 DNA: TGCAGCGTTGAAGGGGGCAGGTACGAGCAGTACTTC. It codes for CSVEGGRYEQYF.

The V and J genes are TRBV7-8 and TRBJ1-6, with 11 bases lining up with TRBD1. V trimming: 5 bases; J trimming: 9 bases; junction bases outside the gene matches: 15. Germline V gene lookup returns CDR1 SGHVS and CDR2 FQNEAQ. This CDR3 spans 18 amino acids. This chain's CDR3 is CASSPGTGGTIGGSPLHF. The CDR3 DNA follows: TGTGCCAGCAGCCCCGGGACAGGGGGTACTATTGGGGGTTCACCCCTCCACTTT.

This chain uses TRBV19 with TRBJ2-7; the match to TRBD1 covers 7 bases. The CDR3 has 14 residues. V lost 0 bases, J lost 3 bases, and 2 bases stayed unmatched. Germline V gene sequence: CDR1 LNHDA, CDR2 SQIVND (reference sequence). The CDR3 DNA reads as TGTGCCAGTAGTATAGAAGGGGGCGTCTACGAGCAGTACTTC. It translates to CASSIEGGVYEQYF.

The chain has TRBV7-2 and TRBJ2-3; no definite D call. The CDR3 contains 14 residues. Germline V CDR1 and CDR2: SGHTA, FQGNSA. V was clipped by 5 bases and J by 5 bases, with 14 bases between them. The chain's CDR3 is CASSAYGPGDTQYF. DNA for the CDR3: TGTGCCAGCAGCGCGTATGGCCCGGGAGATACGCAGTATTTT.

This chain links TRBV25-1 with TRBJ2-7; TRBD1 agrees at 9 bases. Trimming removed 5 bases from V and 3 bases from J; junction bases left unmatched: 2. Germline loops: CDR1 MGHDK, CDR2 SYGVNS. The CDR3 covers 13 residues. This CDR3 reads CASSLTGGYEQYF. The CDR3 region has the DNA TGTGCCAGCAGTCTGACAGGGGGCTACGAGCAGTACTTC.

V usage is TRBV6-5 and J usage is TRBJ1-1; D unclear. CDR1 MNHEY and CDR2 SVGAGI come from the germline V gene. The CDR3 runs to 14 residues. V was pared by 2 bases and J by 1 base, with 8 bases between. The CDR3, as DNA: TGTGCCAGCAGTTACGCGAGAGGGAACACTGAAGCTTTCTTT. As protein: CASSYARGNTEAFF.

The CDR3 sequence is CASSVGAGQGWSPREKLFF. The CDR3 nucleotides are TGTGCCAGCAGCGTAGGGGCGGGACAGGGGTGGAGCCCCCGGGAAAAACTGTTTTTT. This chain uses TRBV9 with TRBJ1-4; 10 bases agree with TRBD1. V lost 0 bases to trimming and J lost 8 bases; unmatched junction nucleotides: 16. The length of the CDR3 is 19 residues. CDR1 is SGDLS, CDR2 YYNGEE, per germline.

J is TRBJ1-1 and V is TRBV27, with 11 bases identical to TRBD1. V lost 5 bases to trimming and J lost 10 bases; unmatched junction nucleotides: 6. Per the germline V gene, CDR1 is MNHEY and CDR2 is SMNVEV (reference sequence). This CDR3 comprises 13 residues. CDR3 protein: CASSVGQGAGAFF. CDR3 coding DNA: TGTGCCAGCAGTGTCGGACAGGGGGCAGGAGCTTTCTTT.

This clone was found a few times. This chain joins TRBV5-1 and TRBJ2-3, with 15 bases aligning to TRBD2. CDR3 length: 16 amino acids. J lost 6 bases, V lost 4 bases, and 6 bases had no gene match. Germline V gives CDR1 SGHRS, CDR2 YFSETQ. The CDR3: CASSPGLAGGRDTQYF. The CDR3, as DNA: TGCGCCAGCAGCCCGGGACTAGCGGGAGGCCGGGATACGCAGTATTTT.

The chain has TRBV9 and TRBJ1-2; the D gene is possibly TRBD1 (5 bases). Per the germline V gene, CDR1 is SGDLS and CDR2 is YYNGEE. The CDR3 totals 16 residues. V was clipped by 4 bases and J by 2 bases, with 18 bases between them. CDR3 DNA sequence: TGTGCCAGCAGCCCGGATGCGGGGACTATAAACTATGGCTACACCTTC. It specifies CASSPDAGTINYGYTF. Full variable domain (outside the CDR3, taken from reference TRBV9 and TRBJ1-2): DSGVTQTPKHLITATGQRVTLRCSPRSGDLSVYWYQQSLDQGLQFLIQYYNGEERAKGNILERFSAQQFPDLHSELNLSSLELGDSALYFCASSPDAGTINYGYTFGSGTRLTVV.

This clone showed up just a few times. This chain links TRBV30 with TRBJ1-2, with D unclear. Germline-derived CDR1 and CDR2 are GTSNPN and SVGIG (reference sequence). Trimming took 0 bases from V and 1 from J, leaving 12 bases between them. The CDR3 is 15 residues long. The CDR3 region has the DNA TGTGCCTGGAGTGTAACCCGAGGTTTTAACTATGGCTACACCTTC. It encodes CAWSVTRGFNYGYTF. The complete variable domain, with remaining parts taken from reference TRBV30 and TRBJ1-2, reads SQTIHQWPATLVQPVGSPLSLECTVEGTSNPNLYWYRQAAGRGLQLLFYSVGIGQISSEVPQNLSASRPQDRQFILSSKKLLLSDSGFYLCAWSVTRGFNYGYTFGSGTRLTVV.

The chain uses TRBV2 and TRBJ1-1; 10 positions match TRBD1. Germline CDR1 SNHLY, CDR2 FYNNEI. This CDR3 has 16 residues. V trimming: 9 bases; J trimming: 0 bases; junction bases outside the gene matches: 10. The CDR3 region is CARTTGTGALNTEAFF. The CDR3 DNA reads as TGTGCCAGGACCACCGGGACAGGGGCCTTGAACACTGAAGCTTTCTTT.

The table lists this clone with a count of one. The V call is TRBV2, the J call TRBJ2-2; 14 bases fit TRBD2. Trimming at V came to 6 bases and at J to 6 bases, leaving 3 bases not matched to a gene. This CDR3 is 15 amino acids long. CDR1 and CDR2 (germline): SNHLY, FYNNEI. The CDR3 reads CASRGTSGRPGELFF. The CDR3, as DNA: TGTGCCAGCAGGGGGACTAGCGGGAGACCCGGGGAGCTGTTTTTT.

This chain joins TRBV12-5 and TRBJ2-3; 9 bases match TRBD1. The CDR3 has 11 amino acids. V dropped 6 bases and J dropped 9; count of bases not matched to a gene: 1. The germline V gene has CDR1 LGHNT and CDR2 FRNRAP. For the CDR3, the DNA is TGTGCTAGTGGGGGGACAGGGACGCAGTATTTT. It translates to CASGGTGTQYF.

The chain couples TRBV9 to TRBJ2-2; 7 bases are a match to TRBD1. CDR3 length equals 15 residues. Germline values: CDR1 SGDLS, CDR2 YYNGEE. Trimming took 0 bases from V and 5 from J; bases not matched to a gene: 4. CDR3 DNA sequence: TGTGCCAGCAGCGTAGACAGGGGAAGGACCGGGGAGCTGTTTTTT. Translated: CASSVDRGRTGELFF.

This chain uses TRBV6-5 with TRBJ2-5; tentatively, D is TRBD2 (7 bases). The length of the CDR3 is 15 residues. Germline V CDR1 and CDR2: MNHEY, SVGAGI. V lost 10 bases and J 5 bases, leaving 23 bases between the germline ends. This chain's CDR3 is CATARDTFGGETQYF. CDR3 nucleotide sequence: TGTGCCACCGCCAGGGACACCTTCGGGGGGGAGACCCAGTACTTC.

The chain is built from TRBV28 and TRBJ1-2; D might be TRBD1 (5 bases). Germline CDR1 and CDR2: MDHEN and SYDVKM. CDR3 length: 17 amino acids. Between the trimmed V and J ends, which lost 5 bases and 8 bases, there was a span of 27 bases. Here the CDR3 DNA reads TGTGCCAGCAGTCCCCGGACACGGTCCTTCAGATTCAGCGGCTACACCTTC. Its protein product is CASSPRTRSFRFSGYTF.

This chain connects TRBV28 to TRBJ1-1; D perhaps matches TRBD1 (5 bases). Trimming pared 6 bases from V and 6 bases from J, leaving 14 bases between. This CDR3 is 13 amino acids long. Germline V gives CDR1 MDHEN, CDR2 SYDVKM. The CDR3 region has the DNA TGTGCCAGCAGAGCCTCCGACAGCCCTGAAGCTTTCTTT. This sequence encodes CASRASDSPEAFF.

The V and J genes are TRBV6-6 and TRBJ2-7; 7 nucleotides match TRBD1. V gave up 0 bases and J gave up 2 bases; unmatched junction bases: 7. This CDR3 is 16 amino acids long. The germline V gene has CDR1 MNHNY and CDR2 SVGAGI (reference sequence). The DNA of the CDR3 is TGTGCCAGCAGTTACTCGTTGGGCAGGGGGACCTACGAGCAGTACTTC. Residues: CASSYSLGRGTYEQYF.

The chain is built from TRBV29-1 and TRBJ2-7, with 15 bases aligning to TRBD2. V lost 6 bases, J lost 4 bases, and 10 bases stayed unmatched. The CDR3 is made up of 16 amino acids. Germline CDR1 SQVTM, CDR2 ANQGSEA. The CDR3, as DNA: TGCAGCGTCACCGGGACTAGCGGGAGGATTGGATACGAGCAGTACTTC. Translation: CSVTGTSGRIGYEQYF.

CDR3 nucleotides: TGTGCCTGCCTAGGGGGTTCTGGAAACACCATATATTTT. Its protein is CACLGGSGNTIYF. The rearrangement links TRBV30 to TRBJ1-3; maybe TRBD1 (6 bases). Germline CDR1 and CDR2: GTSNPN and SVGIG (reference sequence). Deletions cut 6 bases from V and 1 base from J, with 10 bases between. This CDR3 has 13 residues.

The rearrangement joins TRBV18 to TRBJ2-7, with 11 bases that match TRBD2. Germline CDR1 is KGHSH and CDR2 is LQKENI. This CDR3 has 16 amino acids. V was pared by 3 bases and J by 2 bases, with 6 bases of the junction left unmatched. DNA for the CDR3: TGTGCCAGCTCACCCTCCGGACTAGCGGGTCCCTACGAGCAGTACTTC. It translates to CASSPSGLAGPYEQYF. Variable domain in full (rest from reference TRBV18 and TRBJ2-7): NAGVMQNPRHLVRRRGQEARLRCSPMKGHSHVYWYRQLPEEGLKFMVYLQKENIIDESGMPKERFSAEFPKEGPSILRIQQVVRGDSAAYFCASSPSGLAGPYEQYFGPGTRLTVT.

The rearrangement uses TRBV11-1 and TRBJ2-7; D is uncertain. The CDR3 is made up of 13 amino acids. Trimming took 1 base from V and 4 from J, leaving 8 bases between them. In germline, CDR1 is SGHAT, CDR2 FQDESV (reference sequence). The CDR3 protein is CASSLGTTYEQYF. The CDR3 DNA follows: TGTGCCAGCAGCTTAGGCACTACATACGAGCAGTACTTC.

This chain joins TRBV14 and TRBJ2-1, with TRBD2 matching over 11 bases. The V gene's germline CDR1 is SGHDN and CDR2 FVKESK. This CDR3 is 17 amino acids long. Trimming cost V 0 bases and J 7 bases; bases outside gene matches: 8. The CDR3 coding sequence is TGTGCCAGCAGCCAAGATCTTGGGCTAGCGGGAGGAAATGAGCAGTTCTTC. This gives the protein CASSQDLGLAGGNEQFF.

The rearrangement uses TRBV14 and TRBJ2-7; no firm D call. The germline V gene encodes CDR1 SGHDN and CDR2 FVKESK. Trimming took off 1 base at V and 6 bases at J, with 4 bases between the two ends. The CDR3 length is 11 residues. CDR3 DNA: TGTGCCAGCAGCCAAGTATTCGAGCAGTACTTC. This codes for CASSQVFEQYF. The variable domain in full, completed from reference TRBV14 and TRBJ2-7, reads EAGVTQFPSHSVIEKGQTVTLRCDPISGHDNLYWYRRVMGKEIKFLLHFVKESKQDESGMPNNRFLAERTGGTYSTLKVQPAELEDSGVYFCASSQVFEQYFGPGTRLTVT.

The chain joins TRBV7-9 to TRBJ1-6; the D is unclear. V dropped 5 bases and J dropped 0 bases, with 5 bases sitting between them. CDR1 SEHNR and CDR2 FQNEAQ come from the germline V gene (reference sequence). The CDR3 runs to 14 residues. In DNA form, the CDR3 reads TGTGCCAGCAGCCCGAGCTCCTATAATTCACCCCTCCACTTT. Translation gives CASSPSSYNSPLHF.